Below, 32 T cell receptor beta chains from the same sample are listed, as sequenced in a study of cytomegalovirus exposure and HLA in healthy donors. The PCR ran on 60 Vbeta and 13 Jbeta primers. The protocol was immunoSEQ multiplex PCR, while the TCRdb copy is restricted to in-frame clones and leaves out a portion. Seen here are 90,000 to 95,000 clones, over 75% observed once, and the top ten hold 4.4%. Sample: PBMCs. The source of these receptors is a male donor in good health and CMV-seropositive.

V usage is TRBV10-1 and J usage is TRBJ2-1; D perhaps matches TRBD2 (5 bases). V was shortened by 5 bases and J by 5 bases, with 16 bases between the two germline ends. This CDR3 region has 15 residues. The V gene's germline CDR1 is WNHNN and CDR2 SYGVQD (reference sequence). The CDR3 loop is CASSIRRGLDNEQFF. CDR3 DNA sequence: TGCGCCAGCAGTATCCGTAGAGGGCTGGACAATGAGCAGTTCTTC.

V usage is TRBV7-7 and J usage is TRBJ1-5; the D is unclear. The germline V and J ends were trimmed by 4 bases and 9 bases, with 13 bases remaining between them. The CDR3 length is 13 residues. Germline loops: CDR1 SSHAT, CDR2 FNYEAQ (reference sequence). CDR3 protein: CASSSTRLRPQHF. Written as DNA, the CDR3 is TGTGCCAGCAGCTCGACACGGCTTCGGCCCCAGCATTTT.

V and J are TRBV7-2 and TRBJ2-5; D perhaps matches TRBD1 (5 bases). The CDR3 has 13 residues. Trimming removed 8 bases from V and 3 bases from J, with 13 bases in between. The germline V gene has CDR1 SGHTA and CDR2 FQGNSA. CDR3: CASEQERKETQYF. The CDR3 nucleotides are TGTGCCAGCGAACAGGAGAGGAAAGAGACCCAGTACTTC.

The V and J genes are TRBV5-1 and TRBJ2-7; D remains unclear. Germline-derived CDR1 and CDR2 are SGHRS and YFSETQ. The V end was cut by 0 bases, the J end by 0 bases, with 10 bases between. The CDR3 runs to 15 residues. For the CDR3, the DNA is TGCGCCAGCAGCTTGGCCGACACCCCCTCCTACGAGCAGTACTTC. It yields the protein CASSLADTPSYEQYF.

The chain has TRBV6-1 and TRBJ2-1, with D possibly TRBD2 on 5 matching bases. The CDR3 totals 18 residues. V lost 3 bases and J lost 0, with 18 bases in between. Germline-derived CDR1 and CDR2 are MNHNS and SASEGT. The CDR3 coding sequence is TGTGCCAGCAGTGAGAACGGACTCAGTTCAAGCTCCTACAATGAGCAGTTCTTC. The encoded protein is CASSENGLSSSSYNEQFF.

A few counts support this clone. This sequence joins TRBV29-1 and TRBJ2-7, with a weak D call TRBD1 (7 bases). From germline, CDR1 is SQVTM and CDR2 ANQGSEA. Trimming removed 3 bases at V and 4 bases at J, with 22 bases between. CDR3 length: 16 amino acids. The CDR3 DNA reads TGCAGCGTTGAGGGAGTGGAGGGGGCGATGGCTTACGAGCAGTACTTC. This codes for CSVEGVEGAMAYEQYF.

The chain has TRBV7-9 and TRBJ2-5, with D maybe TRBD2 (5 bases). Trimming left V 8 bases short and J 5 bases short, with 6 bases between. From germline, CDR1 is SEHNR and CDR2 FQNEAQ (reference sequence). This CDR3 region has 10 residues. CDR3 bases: TGTGCCAGCCGCGGGGAGACCCAGTACTTC. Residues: CASRGETQYF.

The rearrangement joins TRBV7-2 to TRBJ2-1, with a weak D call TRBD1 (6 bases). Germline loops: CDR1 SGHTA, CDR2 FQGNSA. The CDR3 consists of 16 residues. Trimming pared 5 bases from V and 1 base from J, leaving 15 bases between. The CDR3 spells CASSPGQRRSYNEQFF. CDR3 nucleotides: TGTGCCAGCAGCCCAGGACAGCGACGATCCTACAATGAGCAGTTCTTC.

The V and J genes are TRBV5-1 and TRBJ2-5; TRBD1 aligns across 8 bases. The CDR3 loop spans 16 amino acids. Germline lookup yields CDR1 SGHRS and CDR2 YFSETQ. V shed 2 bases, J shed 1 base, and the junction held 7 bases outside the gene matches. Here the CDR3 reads CASSFHQGALQETQYF. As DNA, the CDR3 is TGCGCCAGCAGCTTTCACCAGGGGGCCCTCCAAGAGACCCAGTACTTC.

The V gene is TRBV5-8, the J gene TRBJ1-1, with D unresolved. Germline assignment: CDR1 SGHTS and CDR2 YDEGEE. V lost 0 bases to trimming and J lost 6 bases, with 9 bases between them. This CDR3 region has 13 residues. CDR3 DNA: TGTGCCAGCAGCTTGGGAGTACCTTCTGAAGCTTTCTTT. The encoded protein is CASSLGVPSEAFF.

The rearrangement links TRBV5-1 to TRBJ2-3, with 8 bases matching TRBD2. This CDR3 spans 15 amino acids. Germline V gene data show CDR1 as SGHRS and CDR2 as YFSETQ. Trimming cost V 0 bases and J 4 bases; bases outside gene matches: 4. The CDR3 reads CASSLVTGGADTQYF. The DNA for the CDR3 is TGCGCCAGCAGCTTGGTAACGGGAGGGGCAGATACGCAGTATTTT.

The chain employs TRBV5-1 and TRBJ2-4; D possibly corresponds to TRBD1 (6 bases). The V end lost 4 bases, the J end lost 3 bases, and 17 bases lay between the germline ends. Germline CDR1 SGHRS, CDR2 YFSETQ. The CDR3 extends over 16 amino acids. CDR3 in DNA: TGCGCCAGCAGCGCAAATATGGGGGCCGGCAAAAACATTCAGTACTTC. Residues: CASSANMGAGKNIQYF.

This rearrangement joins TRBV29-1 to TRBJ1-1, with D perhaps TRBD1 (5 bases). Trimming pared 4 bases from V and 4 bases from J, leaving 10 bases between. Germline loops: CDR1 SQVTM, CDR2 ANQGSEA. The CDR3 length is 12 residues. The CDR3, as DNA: TGCAGCGTTGCGGGGGTTAGCACTGAAGCTTTCTTT. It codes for CSVAGVSTEAFF.

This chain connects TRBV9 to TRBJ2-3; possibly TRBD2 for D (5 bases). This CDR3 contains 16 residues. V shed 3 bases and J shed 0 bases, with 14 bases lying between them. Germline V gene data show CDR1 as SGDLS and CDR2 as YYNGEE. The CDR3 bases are TGTGCCAGCAGCGCCACTAGTTCCCCTAGCACAGATACGCAGTATTTT. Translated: CASSATSSPSTDTQYF. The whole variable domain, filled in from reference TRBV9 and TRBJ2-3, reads DSGVTQTPKHLITATGQRVTLRCSPRSGDLSVYWYQQSLDQGLQFLIQYYNGEERAKGNILERFSAQQFPDLHSELNLSSLELGDSALYFCASSATSSPSTDTQYFGPGTRLTVL.

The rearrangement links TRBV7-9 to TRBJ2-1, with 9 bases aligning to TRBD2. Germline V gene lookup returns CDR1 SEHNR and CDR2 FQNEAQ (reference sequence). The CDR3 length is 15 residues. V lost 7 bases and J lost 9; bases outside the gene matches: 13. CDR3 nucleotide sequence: TGTGCCAGCACCATAACGGCGGGAGGGGAAAGTGAGCAGTTCTTC. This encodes CASTITAGGESEQFF.

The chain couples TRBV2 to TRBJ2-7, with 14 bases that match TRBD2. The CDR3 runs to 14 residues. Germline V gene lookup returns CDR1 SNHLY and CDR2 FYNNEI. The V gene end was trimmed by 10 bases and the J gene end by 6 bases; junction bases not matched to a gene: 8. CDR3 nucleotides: TGTGCCATCAAGGGACTAGCGGGAGTCCGCGAGCAGTACTTC. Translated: CAIKGLAGVREQYF.

The CDR3 DNA reads as TGTGCCAGCAGTTTTTCGCCCAGGGCAGAGACCCAGTACTTC. This codes for CASSFSPRAETQYF. The chain carries TRBV27 and TRBJ2-5; tentatively, D is TRBD1 (5 bases). The CDR3 length is 14 residues. Deletions cut 3 bases from V and 4 bases from J, with 12 bases between. Germline V gene data show CDR1 as MNHEY and CDR2 as SMNVEV (reference sequence).

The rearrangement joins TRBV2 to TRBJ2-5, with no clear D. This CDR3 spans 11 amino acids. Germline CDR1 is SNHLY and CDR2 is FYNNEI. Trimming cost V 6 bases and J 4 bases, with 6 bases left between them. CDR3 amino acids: CASSASETQYF. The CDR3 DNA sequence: TGTGCCAGCAGCGCGTCAGAGACCCAGTACTTC.

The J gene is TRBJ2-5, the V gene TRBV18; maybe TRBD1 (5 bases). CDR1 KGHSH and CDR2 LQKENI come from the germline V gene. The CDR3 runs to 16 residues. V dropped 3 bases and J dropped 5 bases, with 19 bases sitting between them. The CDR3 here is CASSPRQTSGQETQYF. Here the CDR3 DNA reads TGTGCCAGCTCACCGCGACAGACATCTGGGCAGGAGACCCAGTACTTC.

CDR3: CASSPPGTLGPYGYTF. CDR3 nucleotides: TGTGCCAGCTCACCTCCCGGGACTCTAGGTCCCTATGGCTACACCTTC. The V call is TRBV18, the J call TRBJ1-2, with a possible D match to TRBD1 (5 bases). The CDR3 has 16 amino acids. Trimming shortened V by 3 bases and J by 4 bases, and 18 bases separated the two germline ends. The germline CDR1 and CDR2 sequences are KGHSH and LQKENI.

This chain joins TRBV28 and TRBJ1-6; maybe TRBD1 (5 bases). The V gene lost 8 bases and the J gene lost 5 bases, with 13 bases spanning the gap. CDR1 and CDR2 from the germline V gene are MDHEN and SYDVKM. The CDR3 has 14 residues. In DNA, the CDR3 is TGTGCCAGCCTGGGAGGGGCAGATAATTCACCCCTCCACTTT. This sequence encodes CASLGGADNSPLHF.

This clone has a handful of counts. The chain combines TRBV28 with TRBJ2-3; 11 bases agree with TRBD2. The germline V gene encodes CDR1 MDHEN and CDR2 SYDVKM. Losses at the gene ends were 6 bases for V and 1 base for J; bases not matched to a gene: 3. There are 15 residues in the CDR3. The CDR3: CASSPSGGRTDTQYF. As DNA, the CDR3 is TGTGCCAGCAGCCCTAGCGGGGGGCGCACAGATACGCAGTATTTT.

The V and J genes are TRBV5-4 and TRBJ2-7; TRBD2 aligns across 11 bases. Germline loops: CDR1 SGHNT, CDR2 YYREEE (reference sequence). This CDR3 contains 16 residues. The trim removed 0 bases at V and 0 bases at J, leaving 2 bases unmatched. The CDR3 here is CASSLGLAGGSYEQYF. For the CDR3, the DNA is TGTGCCAGCAGCTTGGGGCTAGCGGGGGGCTCCTACGAGCAGTACTTC.

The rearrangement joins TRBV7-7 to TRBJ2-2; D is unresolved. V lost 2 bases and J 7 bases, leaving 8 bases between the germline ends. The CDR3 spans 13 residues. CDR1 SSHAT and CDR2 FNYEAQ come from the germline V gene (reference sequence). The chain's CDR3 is CASSLTRGGELFF. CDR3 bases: TGTGCCAGCAGCTTAACACGTGGCGGGGAGCTGTTTTTT. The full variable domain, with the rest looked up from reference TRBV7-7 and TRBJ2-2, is GAGVSQSPRYKVTKRGQDVTLRCDPISSHATLYWYQQALGQGPEFLTYFNYEAQPDKSGLPSDRFSAERPEGSISTLTIQRTEQRDSAMYRCASSLTRGGELFFGEGSRLTVL.

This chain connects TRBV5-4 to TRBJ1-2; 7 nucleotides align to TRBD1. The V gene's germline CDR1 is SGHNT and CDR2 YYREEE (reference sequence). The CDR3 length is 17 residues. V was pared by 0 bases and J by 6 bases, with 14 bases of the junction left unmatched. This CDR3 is CASSLAGRGGNVDGYTF. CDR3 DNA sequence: TGTGCCAGCAGCTTGGCCGGCCGAGGGGGCAATGTGGATGGCTACACCTTC.

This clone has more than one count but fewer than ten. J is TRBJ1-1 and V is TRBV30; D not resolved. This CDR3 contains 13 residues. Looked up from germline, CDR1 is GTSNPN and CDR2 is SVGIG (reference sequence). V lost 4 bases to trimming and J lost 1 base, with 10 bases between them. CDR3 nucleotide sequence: TGTGCCTGGAACGGTCAGGCGAACACTGAAGCTTTCTTT. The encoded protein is CAWNGQANTEAFF.

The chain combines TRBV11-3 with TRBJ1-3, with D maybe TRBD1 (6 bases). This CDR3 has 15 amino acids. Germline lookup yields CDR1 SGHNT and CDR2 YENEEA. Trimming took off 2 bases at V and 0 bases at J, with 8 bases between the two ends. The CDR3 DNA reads TGTGCCAGCAGCTTAAGGGGGACCTCTGGAAACACCATATATTTT. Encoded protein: CASSLRGTSGNTIYF.

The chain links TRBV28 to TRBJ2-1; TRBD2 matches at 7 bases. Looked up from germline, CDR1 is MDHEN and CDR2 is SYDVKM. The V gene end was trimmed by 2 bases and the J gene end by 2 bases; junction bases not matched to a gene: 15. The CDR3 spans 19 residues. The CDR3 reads CASSLSPWREPYPYNEQFF. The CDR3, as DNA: TGTGCCAGCAGTTTAAGTCCTTGGCGGGAGCCTTATCCCTACAATGAGCAGTTCTTC.

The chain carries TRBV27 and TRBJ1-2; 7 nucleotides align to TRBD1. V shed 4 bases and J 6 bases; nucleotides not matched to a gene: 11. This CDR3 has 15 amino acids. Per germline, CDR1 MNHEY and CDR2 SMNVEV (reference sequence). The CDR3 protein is CASSSPRTGSNGYTF. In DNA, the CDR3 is TGTGCCAGCAGTTCCCCCCGGACAGGTTCTAATGGCTACACCTTC.

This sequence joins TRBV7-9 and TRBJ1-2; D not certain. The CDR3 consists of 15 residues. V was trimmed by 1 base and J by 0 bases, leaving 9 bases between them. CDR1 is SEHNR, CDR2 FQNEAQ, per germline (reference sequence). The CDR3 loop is CASSLDPIANYGYTF. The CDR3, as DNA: TGTGCCAGCAGCTTAGATCCGATAGCTAACTATGGCTACACCTTC.

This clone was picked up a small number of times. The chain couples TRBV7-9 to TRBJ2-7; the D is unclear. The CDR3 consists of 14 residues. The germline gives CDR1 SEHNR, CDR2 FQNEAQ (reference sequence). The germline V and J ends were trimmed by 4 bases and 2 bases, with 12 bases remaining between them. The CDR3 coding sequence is TGTGCCAGCAGCTCTAGTCAGAGTACCTACGAGCAGTACTTC. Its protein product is CASSSSQSTYEQYF.

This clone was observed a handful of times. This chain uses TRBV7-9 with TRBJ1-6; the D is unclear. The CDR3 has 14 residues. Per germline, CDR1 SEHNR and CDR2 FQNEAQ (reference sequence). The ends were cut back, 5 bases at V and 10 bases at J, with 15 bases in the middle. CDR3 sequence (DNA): TGTGCCAGCAGCATCGCCAGGCCGTGGTCACCCCTCCACTTT. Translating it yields CASSIARPWSPLHF.